These T cell receptor beta chains were read from a single sample in a study of identical twins. TCRdb redid the calling of the 5' RACE reads with MiXCR, one entry per CDR3 protein. The sample contains some 1,700,000 distinct CDR3 sequences, 25% to 35% of which appear only once. Material: cord blood. Source of these receptors: a newborn girl in good health. The CDR3 runs from the conserved cysteine through the conserved F or W. A D gene is named only where the DNA matches it firmly. Clone size is not always given. Where it is, it says once, few, many or a class for expanded clones.

j_gene: TRBJ2-3; v_gene: TRBV27; d_gene: TRBD2; abundance: -; CDR3nt: TGTGCCAGCATTCTGAGTTTAGCGGGGGCCAGCACAGATACGCAGTATTTT; CDR3aa: CASILSLAGASTDTQYF
j_gene: TRBJ2-1; v_gene: TRBV4-1; d_gene: -; abundance: -; CDR3nt: TGCGCCAGCAGGCCTCCGGGACGCAATATCAATGAGCAGTTCTTC; CDR3aa: CASRPPGRNINEQFF
j_gene: TRBJ2-3; v_gene: TRBV4-2; d_gene: -; abundance: many; CDR3nt: TGTGCCAGCAGCCAGGGCGGGGCTAGCACAGATACGCAGTATTTT; CDR3aa: CASSQGGASTDTQYF
j_gene: TRBJ1-1; v_gene: TRBV7-2; d_gene: -; abundance: -; CDR3nt: TGTGCCAGCAGGGCTACCCGGGCCCACACTGAAGCTTTCTTT; CDR3aa: CASRATRAHTEAFF
j_gene: TRBJ2-7; v_gene: TRBV7-2; d_gene: -; abundance: few; CDR3nt: TGTGCCAGCAGCTTATCTCCAGGGCTTCGAACCCACGAGCAGTACTTC; CDR3aa: CASSLSPGLRTHEQYF
j_gene: TRBJ1-2; v_gene: TRBV21-1; d_gene: -; abundance: few; CDR3nt: TGTGCCAGCAGCAATCCCAGCACCTTC; CDR3aa: CASSNPSTF
j_gene: TRBJ1-2; v_gene: TRBV5-1; d_gene: -; abundance: few; CDR3nt: TGCGCCAGCAGCTTGGGTCGGTTCTCTGGCTACACCTTC; CDR3aa: CASSLGRFSGYTF
j_gene: TRBJ2-1; v_gene: TRBV18; d_gene: TRBD1; abundance: -; CDR3nt: TGTGCCAGCTCACCGGCGAGACAGGGGTGGTCAGGTGAGCAGTTCTTC; CDR3aa: CASSPARQGWSGEQFF
j_gene: TRBJ2-5; v_gene: TRBV24-1; d_gene: TRBD2; abundance: many; CDR3nt: TGTGCCACCCATAGCGGGGGGAAAGAGACCCAGTACTTC; CDR3aa: CATHSGGKETQYF
j_gene: TRBJ2-3; v_gene: TRBV20-1; d_gene: -; abundance: once; CDR3nt: TGCAGTGCTAGAGAGGGGGGAGCTTCCACAGATACGCAGTATTTT; CDR3aa: CSAREGGASTDTQYF
j_gene: TRBJ2-3; v_gene: TRBV20-1; d_gene: TRBD1; abundance: -; CDR3nt: TGCAGTGCTAGAAAGGGACAGTACTTTTTTAGCACAGATACGCAGTATTTT; CDR3aa: CSARKGQYFFSTDTQYF
j_gene: TRBJ1-2; v_gene: TRBV19; d_gene: -; abundance: -; CDR3nt: TGTGCCAGTAGGCCGGGGACTTCTAATAACTATGGCTACACCTTC; CDR3aa: CASRPGTSNNYGYTF
j_gene: TRBJ1-1; v_gene: TRBV9; d_gene: -; abundance: -; CDR3nt: TGTGCCAGCAGCGTAGGGGAGATGAACACTGAAGCTTTCTTT; CDR3aa: CASSVGEMNTEAFF
j_gene: TRBJ2-5; v_gene: TRBV6-1; d_gene: TRBD2; abundance: -; CDR3nt: TGTGCCAGCGGGGCCTCACTAGCGGGTTACAATGAGCAGTACTTC; CDR3aa: CASGASLAGYNEQYF
j_gene: TRBJ2-1; v_gene: TRBV6-6; d_gene: -; abundance: -; CDR3nt: TGTGCCAGCAGTTACAATTGGCTCGGGGAGAGGAACTACGAGCAGTTCTTC; CDR3aa: CASSYNWLGERNYEQFF
j_gene: TRBJ2-3; v_gene: TRBV10-3; d_gene: TRBD1; abundance: few; CDR3nt: TGTGCCATCAATGGGGGACAGGGGGCTAGCACAGATACGCAGTATTTT; CDR3aa: CAINGGQGASTDTQYF
j_gene: TRBJ2-1; v_gene: TRBV5-1; d_gene: -; abundance: -; CDR3nt: TGCGCCAGCAGCTCTGGACGGGCCCTAGGCTCCTACAATGAGCAGTTCTTC; CDR3aa: CASSSGRALGSYNEQFF
j_gene: TRBJ2-1; v_gene: TRBV7-2; d_gene: TRBD2; abundance: few; CDR3nt: TGTGCCAGCAGACAGCGAGCGGGAGAATCCCCTGAGCAGTTCTTC; CDR3aa: CASRQRAGESPEQFF
j_gene: TRBJ2-5; v_gene: TRBV20-1; d_gene: -; abundance: -; CDR3nt: TGCAGTGCAACCAGGGCAGAGACCCAGTACTTC; CDR3aa: CSATRAETQYF
j_gene: TRBJ1-1; v_gene: TRBV5-1; d_gene: -; abundance: -; CDR3nt: TGCGCCAGCAGCTTTGACGGGGTGAACACTGAAGCTTTCTTT; CDR3aa: CASSFDGVNTEAFF
j_gene: TRBJ2-1; v_gene: TRBV7-2; d_gene: -; abundance: -; CDR3nt: TGTGCCAGCAGCTTAGAGTTCACCGGGGGTGGTAGGGAGCAGTTCTTC; CDR3aa: CASSLEFTGGGREQFF
j_gene: TRBJ2-3; v_gene: TRBV10-3; d_gene: TRBD2; abundance: -; CDR3nt: TGTGCCATCAGTGGGATTAGCGGGAGGTGGGGAGATACGCAGTATTTT; CDR3aa: CAISGISGRWGDTQYF
j_gene: TRBJ2-1; v_gene: TRBV19; d_gene: TRBD1; abundance: -; CDR3nt: TGTGCCAGCAAAGTCAAAGGGGGACAGGTGGGCAATGAGCAGTTCTTC; CDR3aa: CASKVKGGQVGNEQFF
j_gene: TRBJ1-1; v_gene: TRBV6-5; d_gene: -; abundance: -; CDR3nt: TGTGCCAGCAGTTACACCCCGTGGATGAACACTGAAGCTTTCTTT; CDR3aa: CASSYTPWMNTEAFF